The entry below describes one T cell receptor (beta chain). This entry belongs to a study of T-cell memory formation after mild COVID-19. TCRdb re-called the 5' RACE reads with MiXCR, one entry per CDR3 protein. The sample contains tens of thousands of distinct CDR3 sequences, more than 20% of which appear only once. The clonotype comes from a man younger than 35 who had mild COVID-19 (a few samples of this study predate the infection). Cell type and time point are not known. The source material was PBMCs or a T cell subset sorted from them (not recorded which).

DNA for the CDR3: TGTGCCAGCAGCTTAGGTCGGGGGAACTACGAGCAGTACGTC. Translated: CASSLGRGNYEQYV. The chain is built from TRBV11-2 and TRBJ2-7, with D tentatively TRBD2 (6 bases). V lost 1 base to trimming and J lost 3 bases, with 10 bases between them. The CDR3 consists of 14 residues. CDR1 is SGHAT and CDR2 is FQNNGV in the germline V gene.